The clone carrying this T cell receptor (beta chain) has just one count. Its antigen is still unknown. This entry is derived from a study of ipilimumab plus nivolumab after autologous stem cell transplantation. Study-wide background: DLBCL patients had primary refractory or relapsed disease. Study-level findings and limits: Authors suggest TCR repertoire, Treg phenotype and gut microbiota support further study.

Some clones are missing from TCRdb's copy, which holds only in-frame ones; the method was immunoSEQ multiplex PCR. The sample carries around 19,000 clones, roughly four fifths recorded once. Germline CDR1 reads MGHRA; CDR2 reads YSYEKL. V gave up 7 bases and J gave up 10 bases; unmatched junction bases: 10. The CDR3 is 13 residues long. Checkpoint therapy with ipilimumab 1 mg/kg began 14 to 28 days after transplant. Patients received nivolumab 3 mg/kg at weeks 1, 4, 7, 10, then fortnightly to week 26. This chain connects TRBV4-1 to TRBJ2-1; TRBD2 agrees at 7 bases. This material consisted of PBMCs, taken in a trial of ipilimumab plus nivolumab as post-transplant consolidation. This clonotype was obtained from a male donor with diffuse large B-cell lymphoma. This CDR3 is CASTSERGVEQFF. The CDR3 DNA follows: TGCGCCAGCACCTCCGAGCGGGGAGTAGAGCAGTTCTTC.